Listed below are T cell receptor beta chains from one sample, sequenced in a study of cytomegalovirus exposure and HLA in healthy donors. Method: immunoSEQ multiplex PCR; TCRdb's copy keeps in-frame clones and lacks some. The table shows roughly 59,000 clones, with approximately 92% occurring only once. Specimen: PBMCs. The origin of the receptors is a man between 18 and 35 years old in good health and CMV-seropositive. The CDR3 runs from the conserved cysteine through the conserved F or W. The D gene is left open where the match is weak. Clone size is given for some rows only: seen once, a few or many times, or a class if the clone is expanded.

CDR3,DNA,D,J,V,size
CASSEGLSTNYEQYF,TGTGCCAGCAGTGAAGGTTTGTCGACAAATTACGAGCAGTACTTC,-,TRBJ2-7,TRBV2,-
CASSYRGRTEAFF,TGTGCCAGCAGTTACCGGGGAAGGACTGAAGCTTTCTTT,-,TRBJ1-1,TRBV7-3,-
CASSLNTQKTDYEQYF,TGTGCCAGCAGTTTAAACACACAGAAAACTGACTACGAGCAGTACTTC,-,TRBJ2-7,TRBV28,-
CASSQEESSGRGVSF,TGTGCCAGCAGCCAAGAAGAGTCTAGCGGGAGGGGCGTTAGTTTC,TRBD2,TRBJ2-7,TRBV4-2,-
CASSPAPGTVYNEQFF,TGTGCCAGCAGCCCCGCGCCCGGGACAGTATACAATGAGCAGTTCTTC,TRBD1,TRBJ2-1,TRBV5-8,-
CAWTLANTDTQYF,TGTGCCTGGACTCTAGCGAACACAGATACGCAGTATTTT,-,TRBJ2-3,TRBV30,-
CASSLEGSRTWGPETQYF,TGTGCCAGCAGCTTGGAAGGTTCCAGGACCTGGGGGCCAGAGACCCAGTACTTC,-,TRBJ2-5,TRBV5-8,-
CASSVGASAIPDTQYF,TGTGCCAGCAGCGTAGGGGCTTCGGCGATCCCAGATACGCAGTATTTT,-,TRBJ2-3,TRBV9,-
CASSLRGQGLEQYF,TGTGCCAGCAGTTTACGCGGACAGGGCTTGGAGCAGTACTTC,TRBD1,TRBJ2-7,TRBV28,-
CASSWNGGDSNQPQHF,TGTGCCAGCAGCTGGAACGGGGGAGATAGCAATCAGCCCCAGCATTTT,-,TRBJ1-5,TRBV11-2,-
CSVGGGSGNTIYF,TGCAGCGTTGGGGGGGGCTCTGGAAACACCATATATTTT,-,TRBJ1-3,TRBV29-1,few
CASSEGGAQPQHF,TGCGCCAGCAGTGAAGGAGGGGCTCAGCCCCAGCATTTT,-,TRBJ1-5,TRBV10-2,-